Below, 22 T cell receptor beta chains from the same sample are listed, as sequenced in a study of T cells after yellow fever vaccination. In TCRdb, the 5' RACE reads were re-called with MiXCR into one record per CDR3 protein. There are a few hundred thousand distinct CDR3 sequences in the sample; around 16% occur only once, and around a sixth lies in the top ten. The sample consisted of PBMCs, taken 5 days after the first yellow fever vaccination. These receptors were collected from a man between 18 and 35 years old who received the YFV17D yellow fever vaccine.

This clonotype was detected ten times or more. The gene calls are TRBV20-1 and TRBJ2-5; D is ambiguous. CDR1 DFQATT and CDR2 SNEGSKA come from the germline V gene (reference sequence). The CDR3 spans 14 residues. Trimming pared 3 bases from V and 1 base from J, leaving 12 bases between. CDR3 coding DNA: TGCAGTGCTAGTAACTCGGCGCTCCAAGAGACCCAGTACTTC. This sequence encodes CSASNSALQETQYF.

This rearrangement joins TRBV7-7 to TRBJ2-7, with 9 nucleotides matching TRBD1. The CDR3 sequence is 15 residues long. With 5 bases clipped from V and 3 bases from J, the junction kept 8 bases outside the gene matches. The germline CDR1 and CDR2 sequences are SSHAT and FNYEAQ (reference sequence). DNA of the CDR3: TGTGCCAGCAGCCAAGGGACAGGGCCACACTACGAGCAGTACTTC. Translated: CASSQGTGPHYEQYF.

This clonotype was observed a few times. The CDR3 is CAGSYNEQFF. As DNA, the CDR3 is TGTGCCGGCTCTTACAATGAGCAGTTCTTC. The chain employs TRBV21-1 and TRBJ2-1. TRBV21-1 is designated a pseudogene. The CDR3 has 10 residues.

This clonotype was seen a handful of times. The V call is TRBV20-1, the J call TRBJ2-6; D is possibly TRBD1 or TRBD2 (5 bases each). V lost 0 bases and J lost 0, with 15 bases in between. The CDR3 extends over 18 amino acids. CDR1 DFQATT and CDR2 SNEGSKA come from the germline V gene (reference sequence). The CDR3, as DNA: TGCAGTGCTAGAGATTACCTGGGACCAAGCTCTGGGGCCAACGTCCTGACTTTC. Its protein product is CSARDYLGPSSGANVLTF.

The V gene is TRBV19, the J gene TRBJ1-6; D is unclear. The germline V and J ends were trimmed by 6 bases and 11 bases, with 17 bases remaining between them. CDR1 and CDR2 (germline): LNHDA, SQIVND (reference sequence). This CDR3 comprises 14 residues. The DNA for the CDR3 is TGTGCCAGTAGCCGGGGTCTCTTGTCTGCACCCCTCCACTTT. As protein: CASSRGLLSAPLHF.

This clonotype was seen at least ten times. This rearrangement joins TRBV12-3 or TRBV12-4 to TRBJ1-3; no clear D gene. The CDR3 has 13 residues. Trimming took off 2 bases at V and 0 bases at J, with 2 bases between the two ends. This CDR3 reads CASSLRSGNTIYF. The CDR3 DNA reads TGTGCCAGCAGTTTACGCTCTGGAAACACCATATATTTT.

The chain joins TRBV6-5 to TRBJ2-1, with D possibly being TRBD1 (6 bases). This CDR3 comprises 16 residues. Germline V lookup: CDR1 MNHEY, CDR2 SVGAGI. Trimming took 0 bases from V and 3 from J, leaving 12 bases between them. The CDR3 bases are TGTGCCAGCAGTTACTCGGACAGCCTCCTCTACAATGAGCAGTTCTTC. Residues: CASSYSDSLLYNEQFF.

The DNA of the CDR3 is TGTGCCAGCAGCTTACAGCAGGGCGCGGGGGCCAACGTCCTGACTTTC. This gives the protein CASSLQQGAGANVLTF. This rearrangement joins TRBV13 to TRBJ2-6, with D perhaps TRBD1 (5 bases). The CDR3 runs 16 residues. Germline V gives CDR1 PRHDT, CDR2 FYEKMQ (reference sequence). Trimming cost V 2 bases and J 4 bases, with 12 bases left between them.

The chain has TRBV14 and TRBJ2-2, with D unclear. The germline V gene has CDR1 SGHDN and CDR2 FVKESK. The V gene lost 1 base and the J gene lost 1 base, with 10 bases spanning the gap. The CDR3 runs 16 residues. CDR3: CASSQAGAGNTGELFF. In nucleotides, the CDR3 is TGTGCCAGCAGCCAAGCAGGAGCAGGGAACACCGGGGAGCTGTTTTTT. The variable domain in full, completed from reference TRBV14 and TRBJ2-2, reads EAGVTQFPSHSVIEKGQTVTLRCDPISGHDNLYWYRRVMGKEIKFLLHFVKESKQDESGMPNNRFLAERTGGTYSTLKVQPAELEDSGVYFCASSQAGAGNTGELFFGEGSRLTVL.

This clonotype was seen a single time. The chain carries TRBV11-3 and TRBJ2-3; D remains ambiguous. Germline-derived CDR1 and CDR2 are SGHNT and YENEEA. The CDR3 has 13 residues. V was shortened by 0 bases and J by 9 bases, with 10 bases between the two germline ends. In DNA, the CDR3 is TGTGCCAGCAGCTTAGAAATGAGAGAAACGCAGTATTTT. Residues: CASSLEMRETQYF.

The table lists this clonotype with many counts. The V call is TRBV28, the J call TRBJ2-7; possible D gene TRBD2, 5 bases. The CDR3 is 13 amino acids. The germline gives CDR1 MDHEN, CDR2 SYDVKM. The V gene lost 5 bases and the J gene lost 6 bases, with 14 bases spanning the gap. The chain's CDR3 is CASSRTPPGEQYV. For the CDR3, the DNA is TGTGCCAGCAGTAGGACTCCGCCTGGCGAGCAGTACGTC.

There are a few counts of this clonotype. This chain uses TRBV5-1 with TRBJ2-1; D possibly corresponds to TRBD2 (7 bases). This CDR3 has 17 residues. Germline CDR1 SGHRS, CDR2 YFSETQ. Trimming removed 4 bases at V and 5 bases at J, with 22 bases between. The DNA for the CDR3 is TGCGCCAGCAGCCGGACAGCGGCCGGACTAGAAGACAATGAGCAGTTCTTC. This sequence encodes CASSRTAAGLEDNEQFF.

This clonotype was picked up a small number of times. The V call is TRBV20-1, the J call TRBJ1-2, with 10 bases fitting TRBD1. This CDR3 is 16 amino acids long. In germline, CDR1 is DFQATT, CDR2 SNEGSKA (reference sequence). The V gene end was trimmed by 0 bases and the J gene end by 4 bases; junction bases not matched to a gene: 8. CDR3 protein: CSARDPRQGAVYGYTF. The CDR3 coding sequence is TGCAGTGCTAGAGATCCGCGACAGGGGGCTGTCTATGGCTACACCTTC.

The chain links TRBV7-9 to TRBJ2-3; 7 bases are shared with TRBD2. The germline CDR1 and CDR2 sequences are SEHNR and FQNEAQ (reference sequence). The CDR3 runs to 15 residues. Trimming took 0 bases from V and 2 from J; bases not matched to a gene: 2. The CDR3 spells CASSLAGGYTDTQYF. In DNA form, the CDR3 reads TGTGCCAGCAGCTTAGCGGGGGGGTACACAGATACGCAGTATTTT. Together with reference TRBV7-9 and TRBJ2-3, the CDR3 gives the full variable domain: DTGVSQNPRHKITKRGQNVTFRCDPISEHNRLYWYRQTLGQGPEFLTYFQNEAQLEKSRLLSDRFSAERPKGSFSTLEIQRTEQGDSAMYLCASSLAGGYTDTQYFGPGTRLTVL.

This clonotype was seen a few times. It may be a read error: a sequence one base away is much more abundant. The chain carries TRBV15 and TRBJ2-5; no clear D gene. Germline values: CDR1 LNHNV, CDR2 YYDKDF (reference sequence). The CDR3 spans 11 residues. Trimming pared 5 bases from V and 2 bases from J, leaving 3 bases between. DNA for the CDR3: TGTGCCACCAGCCAACAAGAGACCCAGTACTTC. This gives the protein CATSQQETQYF. Supplemented by reference TRBV15 and TRBJ2-5, the full variable domain reads DAMVIQNPRYQVTQFGKPVTLSCSQTLNHNVMYWYQQKSSQAPKLLFHYYDKDFNNEADTPDNFQSRRPNTSFCFLDIRSPGLGDTAMYLCATSQQETQYFGPGTRLLVL.

The V and J genes are TRBV6-2 or TRBV6-3 and TRBJ2-2, with D perhaps TRBD2 (7 bases). CDR1 is MNHEY, CDR2 SVGEGT, per germline. The CDR3 is 15 residues long. V lost 7 bases and J lost 4, with 16 bases in between. The CDR3 loop reads CASIRRGGSTGELFF. Written as DNA, the CDR3 is TGTGCCAGCATTCGAAGGGGGGGATCCACCGGGGAGCTGTTTTTT.

This clonotype showed up just once. The gene calls are TRBV6-1 and TRBJ2-7; 9 positions agree with TRBD1. Germline CDR1 reads MNHNS; CDR2 reads SASEGT. The CDR3 runs 13 residues. The ends lost 10 bases at V and 2 bases at J; junction bases unmatched: 6. CDR3 loop: CATQDRGPYEQYF. The CDR3 DNA sequence: TGTGCCACCCAGGACAGGGGACCCTACGAGCAGTACTTC.

The V gene is TRBV5-1, the J gene TRBJ1-2; the match to TRBD1 covers 9 bases. Unmatched junction bases numbered 3, after V lost 0 bases and J lost 6 bases. The germline V gene encodes CDR1 SGHRS and CDR2 YFSETQ. This CDR3 comprises 14 residues. The CDR3 region is CASSLDRGRNGYTF. CDR3 bases: TGCGCCAGCAGCTTGGACAGGGGGCGAAATGGCTACACCTTC.

V usage is TRBV20-1 and J usage is TRBJ1-5; the match to TRBD1 covers 9 bases. The CDR3 is 15 residues long. The V gene end was trimmed by 5 bases and the J gene end by 3 bases; junction bases not matched to a gene: 8. From germline, CDR1 is DFQATT and CDR2 SNEGSKA (reference sequence). The CDR3 is CSAGTGGAVNQPQHF. The DNA of the CDR3 is TGCAGTGCTGGAACAGGGGGCGCGGTCAATCAGCCCCAGCATTTT.

This clonotype was recorded at least ten times. This sequence joins TRBV4-3 and TRBJ2-3; D remains ambiguous. Germline V gene data show CDR1 as LGHNA and CDR2 as YSLEER. V was clipped by 0 bases and J by 4 bases, with 5 bases between them. This CDR3 comprises 13 residues. The DNA of the CDR3 is TGCGCCAGCAGCCAAGAAAGGGCAGATACGCAGTATTTT. The encoded protein is CASSQERADTQYF.

This clonotype was counted between two and nine times. The chain couples TRBV11-2 to TRBJ1-3; D is unresolved. Trimming removed 6 bases at V and 0 bases at J, with 9 bases between. The germline gives CDR1 SGHAT, CDR2 FQNNGV. The CDR3 loop spans 14 amino acids. DNA for the CDR3: TGTGCCAGCAGTCCTTCTCTCTCTGGAAACACCATATATTTT. The encoded protein is CASSPSLSGNTIYF.

The chain is built from TRBV7-3 and TRBJ1-1; TRBD1 might be the D (5 bases). Germline V gene sequence: CDR1 SGHTA, CDR2 FQGTGA. CDR3 length: 15 residues. V was shortened by 3 bases and J by 0 bases, with 11 bases between the two germline ends. In DNA, the CDR3 is TGTGCCAGCAGCTTGAGGCAGGGATTGAACACTGAAGCTTTCTTT. This codes for CASSLRQGLNTEAFF.